Shown below are 26 T cell receptor beta chains from a single sample sequenced in a study of cytomegalovirus exposure and HLA in healthy donors. Vbeta (60) and Jbeta (13) primers were used in the PCR. Assay: immunoSEQ multiplex PCR; the TCRdb copy retains only in-frame clones and omits some. The data hold more than 120,000 clones, with roughly four fifths observed a single time. Sequencing input: PBMCs. The receptors come from a male donor in good health and CMV-seronegative.

This clone was seen once. V usage is TRBV13 and J usage is TRBJ2-1; D may be TRBD2 (5 bases). The CDR3 has 12 amino acids. Trimming took off 3 bases at V and 7 bases at J, with 7 bases between the two ends. Germline V lookup: CDR1 PRHDT, CDR2 FYEKMQ (reference sequence). The CDR3 protein is CASSFGGNEQFF. The CDR3 nucleotides are TGTGCCAGCAGCTTTGGCGGGAATGAGCAGTTCTTC.

Details on this clone: A junction boundary mismatches the germline segment, possibly from a read error. This rearrangement joins TRBV5-4 to TRBJ2-5; 7 nucleotides agree with TRBD2. The CDR3 is made up of 13 amino acids. Germline lookup yields CDR1 SGHNT and CDR2 YYREEE (reference sequence). CDR3 sequence: CTSRRGGGETQYF. Here the CDR3 DNA reads TGTACCAGCAGACGCGGCGGGGGAGAGACCCAGTACTTC.

Only one count was recorded for this clone. CDR3 coding DNA: TGTGCCAGCAGTCCAGGGTCCCACGAGCAGTACTTC. It is translated as CASSPGSHEQYF. The V call is TRBV6-6, the J call TRBJ2-7; possibly TRBD1 for D (5 bases). Germline CDR1 MNHNY, CDR2 SVGAGI (reference sequence). The CDR3 loop spans 12 amino acids. V was trimmed by 5 bases and J by 5 bases, leaving 10 bases between them.

The J gene is TRBJ2-1, the V gene TRBV27, with 11 bases aligning to TRBD2. After removal of 4 bases from V and 8 bases from J, the junction contained 7 bases not matched to a gene. This CDR3 is built from 15 residues. Germline V gene lookup returns CDR1 MNHEY and CDR2 SMNVEV (reference sequence). CDR3: CASSSGLAGLDEQFF. CDR3 bases: TGTGCCAGCAGTTCTGGACTAGCGGGTCTCGATGAGCAGTTCTTC.

The chain is built from TRBV27 and TRBJ2-3, with 10 bases identical to TRBD2. CDR1 is MNHEY and CDR2 is SMNVEV in the germline V gene (reference sequence). This CDR3 has 16 amino acids. Trimming removed 2 bases from V and 3 bases from J; junction bases left unmatched: 5. The CDR3 loop reads CASSLILAGGTDTQYF. DNA for the CDR3: TGTGCCAGCAGTTTAATCTTAGCGGGAGGTACAGATACGCAGTATTTT.

Details on this clone: Additional DNA sequences in this sample encode the identical CDR3. The chain has TRBV7-3 and TRBJ2-1; TRBD2 matches at 12 bases. The ends lost 6 bases at V and 7 bases at J; junction bases unmatched: 4. Per the germline V gene, CDR1 is SGHTA and CDR2 is FQGTGA. This CDR3 has 14 residues. The CDR3 sequence: CASSFGTSGNEQFF. CDR3 coding DNA: TGTGCCAGCAGTTTCGGGACTAGCGGGAATGAGCAGTTCTTC.

V and J are TRBV6-6 and TRBJ2-3; 7 bases are shared with TRBD2. The CDR3 has 16 residues. Germline loops: CDR1 MNHNY, CDR2 SVGAGI (reference sequence). The junction had 16 bases not matched to a gene; V was cut back by 7 bases and J by 6 bases. As DNA, the CDR3 is TGTGCCAGCATCCTTACTCTGGCGGGAGTGGGGGATACGCAGTATTTT. It specifies CASILTLAGVGDTQYF.

The chain combines TRBV6-5 with TRBJ2-4; 7 positions agree with TRBD1. This CDR3 has 15 amino acids. The junction had 9 bases not matched to a gene; V was cut back by 6 bases and J by 4 bases. The germline CDR1 and CDR2 sequences are MNHEY and SVGAGI. The CDR3 nucleotides read TGTGCCAGCAGCCCAGGGGGACCCCCTAAAAACATTCAGTACTTC. It encodes CASSPGGPPKNIQYF.

This chain uses TRBV28 with TRBJ2-7; 7 positions match TRBD1. CDR3 length: 13 amino acids. CDR1 and CDR2 from the germline V gene are MDHEN and SYDVKM. V dropped 5 bases and J dropped 1; count of bases not matched to a gene: 2. CDR3 DNA: TGTGCCAGCAGTCAGGGGGATTCCTACGAGCAGTACTTC. Translating gives CASSQGDSYEQYF.

The rearrangement joins TRBV7-9 to TRBJ2-7, with 10 bases lining up with TRBD1. CDR3 length: 17 residues. Unmatched junction bases numbered 12, after V lost 4 bases and J lost 3 bases. Germline lookup yields CDR1 SEHNR and CDR2 FQNEAQ (reference sequence). The CDR3 DNA reads TGTGCCAGCAGCTCTCCCCCCCCCGGGACAGGGGACTACGAGCAGTACTTC. Amino acids: CASSSPPPGTGDYEQYF.

The rearrangement joins TRBV6-5 to TRBJ2-1; 7 bases line up with TRBD1. Looked up from germline, CDR1 is MNHEY and CDR2 is SVGAGI. This CDR3 spans 15 amino acids. Losses at the gene ends were 4 bases for V and 0 bases for J; bases not matched to a gene: 3. The CDR3 DNA follows: TGTGCCAGCAGTTCGACAGGGAACTCCTACAATGAGCAGTTCTTC. Protein product: CASSSTGNSYNEQFF.

The chain recombines TRBV7-9 with TRBJ2-7; the match to TRBD1 covers 9 bases. This CDR3 comprises 13 residues. The germline gives CDR1 SEHNR, CDR2 FQNEAQ (reference sequence). The J segment lost 7 bases and the V segment lost 1 base, leaving 2 bases of the junction unmatched. The CDR3 loop reads CASSLGGQGEQYF. CDR3 sequence (DNA): TGTGCCAGCAGCTTAGGCGGACAGGGGGAGCAGTACTTC.

This chain joins TRBV27 and TRBJ1-5; D call uncertain. This CDR3 has 14 residues. The V end was cut by 3 bases, the J end by 1 base, with 7 bases between. Germline CDR1 MNHEY, CDR2 SMNVEV (reference sequence). In nucleotides, the CDR3 is TGTGCCAGCAGTTTTGGAGGAAGCAATCAGCCCCAGCATTTT. It translates to CASSFGGSNQPQHF.

The chain is built from TRBV4-1 and TRBJ2-7, with D unclear. This CDR3 is built from 14 residues. V lost 4 bases, J lost 2 bases, and 12 bases lay in between. The V gene's germline CDR1 is MGHRA and CDR2 YSYEKL. In DNA, the CDR3 is TGCGCCAGCAGCCCCCAGCAGGCAGCCTACGAGCAGTACTTC. This codes for CASSPQQAAYEQYF.

The chain carries TRBV27 and TRBJ2-7; no reliable D call. This CDR3 has 14 residues. The germline gives CDR1 MNHEY, CDR2 SMNVEV (reference sequence). The ends were cut back, 3 bases at V and 0 bases at J, with 9 bases in the middle. The CDR3 DNA reads as TGTGCCAGCAGTTTCGGCGGTAGCTCCTACGAGCAGTACTTC. As protein: CASSFGGSSYEQYF.

The rearrangement joins TRBV28 to TRBJ1-1; 7 bases map to TRBD1. The CDR3 sequence is 16 residues long. V lost 4 bases, J lost 2 bases, and 10 bases stayed unmatched. Looked up from germline, CDR1 is MDHEN and CDR2 is SYDVKM. As DNA, the CDR3 is TGTGCCAGCAGTTACATCTGGGACAGATATAACACTGAAGCTTTCTTT. It codes for CASSYIWDRYNTEAFF.

Only one count was recorded for this clone. The gene calls are TRBV5-1 and TRBJ2-1; 16 bases match TRBD2. With 0 bases clipped from V and 6 bases from J, the junction kept 6 bases outside the gene matches. This CDR3 is 18 amino acids long. The germline gives CDR1 SGHRS, CDR2 YFSETQ. CDR3: CASSLEGGTSGRGNEQFF. As DNA, the CDR3 is TGCGCCAGCAGCTTGGAGGGGGGGACTAGCGGGAGGGGCAATGAGCAGTTCTTC.

The chain recombines TRBV15 with TRBJ2-6; 9 nucleotides line up with TRBD2. V lost 3 bases to trimming and J lost 3 bases; unmatched junction nucleotides: 0. The CDR3 has 15 residues. Germline-derived CDR1 and CDR2 are LNHNV and YYDKDF (reference sequence). The CDR3 DNA reads TGTGCCACCAGCAGTAGCGGGAGTGGGGCCAACGTCCTGACTTTC. Translating it yields CATSSSGSGANVLTF. Full variable domain (remainder filled in from reference TRBV15 and TRBJ2-6): DAMVIQNPRYQVTQFGKPVTLSCSQTLNHNVMYWYQQKSSQAPKLLFHYYDKDFNNEADTPDNFQSRRPNTSFCFLDIRSPGLGDTAMYLCATSSSGSGANVLTFGAGSRLTVL.

The J gene is TRBJ2-2, the V gene TRBV9; D ambiguous. Germline V gene sequence: CDR1 SGDLS, CDR2 YYNGEE. Trimming removed 2 bases from V and 4 bases from J, with 12 bases in between. This CDR3 region has 15 residues. The CDR3 loop is CASSVTDMSTGELFF. The CDR3 DNA reads as TGTGCCAGCAGCGTCACCGACATGTCCACCGGGGAGCTGTTTTTT.

The J gene is TRBJ1-2, the V gene TRBV4-1; TRBD1 aligns across 7 bases. The germline V gene encodes CDR1 MGHRA and CDR2 YSYEKL. V gave up 3 bases and J gave up 4 bases; unmatched junction bases: 14. CDR3 size: 17 residues. The CDR3 region is CASSHESSQGLIYGYTF. In nucleotides, the CDR3 is TGCGCCAGCAGCCATGAAAGCTCACAGGGGTTGATCTATGGCTACACCTTC.

The V gene is TRBV30, the J gene TRBJ1-2; D is perhaps TRBD1 (6 bases). Trimming pared 4 bases from V and 4 bases from J, leaving 19 bases between. Per germline, CDR1 GTSNPN and CDR2 SVGIG (reference sequence). The CDR3 has 15 amino acids. CDR3 DNA sequence: TGTGCCTGGACGCTGACCACGGGGGGCCTCTATGGCTACACCTTC. Its translation: CAWTLTTGGLYGYTF.

The gene calls are TRBV21-1 and TRBJ2-3; the D call in the table, TRBD2, was not verified against the DNA. TRBV21-1 is a pseudogene segment. The CDR3 extends over 12 amino acids. The CDR3 bases are TGTGCCAGCAGCAAAGGCGAAGATACGCAGTATTTT. This codes for CASSKGEDTQYF.

This clone has more than one count but fewer than ten. One end of the junction varies from germline; a read error may be responsible. V and J are TRBV4-2 and TRBJ2-7; no definite D call. The CDR3 contains 17 residues. The germline gives CDR1 LGHNA, CDR2 YNFKEQ. This chain's CDR3 is CASSRGGTQTTTSSRHF. CDR3 nucleotide sequence: TGTGCCAGCAGCCGAGGCGGTACCCAAACTACTACGAGCAGTAGGCACTTC.

This chain links TRBV6-5 with TRBJ2-7, with TRBD2 as a possible D gene (5 bases). V was clipped by 0 bases and J by 7 bases, with 10 bases between them. The CDR3 is 13 residues long. Germline loops: CDR1 MNHEY, CDR2 SVGAGI. CDR3 nucleotides: TGTGCCAGCAGTTACTCTGGGTCGGGGGAGCAGTACTTC. This sequence encodes CASSYSGSGEQYF.

The rearrangement joins TRBV7-2 to TRBJ2-6, with TRBD1 matching over 7 bases. Germline lookup yields CDR1 SGHTA and CDR2 FQGNSA. The CDR3 is 18 amino acids. The ends lost 1 base at V and 0 bases at J; junction bases unmatched: 6. CDR3 sequence: CASSLDKGAISGANVLTF. CDR3 coding DNA: TGTGCCAGCAGCTTAGATAAGGGGGCTATCTCTGGGGCCAACGTCCTGACTTTC.

The V and J genes are TRBV12-5 and TRBJ2-5; 7 positions agree with TRBD1. The CDR3 extends over 15 amino acids. V dropped 3 bases and J dropped 5; count of bases not matched to a gene: 9. Germline values: CDR1 LGHNT, CDR2 FRNRAP. The CDR3 DNA is TGTGCTAGTGGTTTACACACAGGGGTCGGCGAGACCCAGTACTTC. Protein product: CASGLHTGVGETQYF.